This T cell receptor beta chain was captured by sequencing in a study of cytomegalovirus exposure and HLA in healthy donors. CDR3 length: 17 residues. The germline gives CDR1 SGHDT, CDR2 YYEEEE. Germline trimming cut 2 bases from V and 5 bases from J; bases unmatched to any gene: 12. 60 Vbeta and 13 Jbeta primers were used in PCR. Some clones are missing from TCRdb's copy, which holds only in-frame ones; the method was immunoSEQ multiplex PCR. Among more than 110,000 clones listed, around 70% were seen once. A few counts support this clone. What was sequenced was PBMCs. The receptor's source is a woman in her 30s in good health and CMV-seronegative. This rearrangement joins TRBV5-6 to TRBJ1-2, with TRBD1 matching 10 bases. The CDR3 region has the DNA TGTGCCAGCAGCTTCAGGATGACAGGGGGCGCGCCGTATGGCTACACCTTC. The encoded protein is CASSFRMTGGAPYGYTF.